The 10 T cell receptor beta chains below all came from one sample that was sequenced in a study of response to subunit inactivated influenza vaccine. Each CDR3 protein gets one entry after TCRdb re-called the RT-PCR reads with MiXCR. The sample has about 310,000 distinct CDR3 sequences, around a fifth seen once. The material was PBMCs from blood, obtained around 22 months after vaccination. The receptors derive from a man aged 50-75 years who received an inactivated influenza vaccine.

The sample holds a few counts of this clonotype. The V gene is TRBV20-1, the J gene TRBJ1-4; 9 nucleotides line up with TRBD1. V gave up 3 bases and J gave up 8 bases; unmatched junction bases: 7. Germline V gene sequence: CDR1 DFQATT, CDR2 SNEGSKA (reference sequence). This CDR3 contains 14 residues. The CDR3 loop reads CSASQTGGREKLFF. The CDR3 bases are TGCAGTGCTAGTCAGACAGGGGGAAGGGAAAAACTGTTTTTT.

The chain is built from TRBV9 and TRBJ2-3; no firm D call. Between the trimmed V and J ends, which lost 3 bases and 5 bases, there was a span of 7 bases. The CDR3 is 12 amino acids. The germline CDR1 and CDR2 sequences are SGDLS and YYNGEE. The CDR3 nucleotides are TGTGCCAGCAGCGGGAGAGAAGATACGCAGTATTTT. This sequence encodes CASSGREDTQYF. Variable domain in full (rest from reference TRBV9 and TRBJ2-3): DSGVTQTPKHLITATGQRVTLRCSPRSGDLSVYWYQQSLDQGLQFLIQYYNGEERAKGNILERFSAQQFPDLHSELNLSSLELGDSALYFCASSGREDTQYFGPGTRLTVL.

The chain is built from TRBV18 and TRBJ1-2; the match to TRBD1 covers 8 bases. This CDR3 has 16 residues. Trimming at V came to 3 bases and at J to 6 bases, leaving 12 bases not matched to a gene. The germline CDR1 and CDR2 sequences are KGHSH and LQKENI. The CDR3 sequence: CASSPQTSSGGNGYTF. The DNA of the CDR3 is TGTGCCAGCTCACCGCAGACTTCATCAGGGGGCAATGGCTACACCTTC. Full variable domain (rest looked up from reference TRBV18 and TRBJ1-2): NAGVMQNPRHLVRRRGQEARLRCSPMKGHSHVYWYRQLPEEGLKFMVYLQKENIIDESGMPKERFSAEFPKEGPSILRIQQVVRGDSAAYFCASSPQTSSGGNGYTFGSGTRLTVV.

Worth noting for this clonotype: Its ends do not fully match the called genes, so a read error is possible. This chain connects TRBV29-1 to TRBJ1-6; D not certain. The CDR3 extends over 11 amino acids. Germline V gene lookup returns CDR1 SQVTM and CDR2 ANQGSEA. Here the CDR3 reads CSVHTVRTANF. The CDR3, as DNA: TGCAGCGTTCACACCGTAAGGACGGCGAACTTT.

This clonotype was recorded a few times. The chain is built from TRBV12-3 or TRBV12-4 and TRBJ1-5; perhaps TRBD1 as D (6 bases). The V and J ends lost 6 bases and 2 bases respectively, with 11 bases between them. This CDR3 spans 14 amino acids. The CDR3 reads CASSHSGGNQPQHF. CDR3 DNA: TGTGCCAGCAGCCATTCAGGGGGCAATCAGCCCCAGCATTTT.

The chain uses TRBV7-2 and TRBJ2-7; D uncertain. CDR3 length equals 13 residues. The V and J ends lost 3 bases and 6 bases respectively, with 12 bases between them. CDR1 is SGHTA, CDR2 FQGNSA, per germline. The DNA for the CDR3 is TGTGCCAGCAGCTTCGGGTATTCGTTCGAGCAGTACTTC. Translated: CASSFGYSFEQYF.

The rearrangement joins TRBV27 to TRBJ2-2; D may be TRBD1 or TRBD2 (5 bases each). The CDR3 runs 15 residues. Germline values: CDR1 MNHEY, CDR2 SMNVEV (reference sequence). V was trimmed by 3 bases and J by 2 bases, leaving 10 bases between them. CDR3 sequence reads: CASSLGVVNTGELFF. The CDR3, as DNA: TGTGCCAGCAGTTTGGGGGTCGTCAACACCGGGGAGCTGTTTTTT.

This clonotype occurred many times. The chain is built from TRBV7-9 and TRBJ1-1, with 8 bases that match TRBD1. The V segment lost 4 bases and the J segment 4 bases; nucleotides outside the gene matches: 5. There are 14 residues in the CDR3. The germline gives CDR1 SEHNR, CDR2 FQNEAQ (reference sequence). The DNA of the CDR3 is TGTGCCAGCAGCTCGACAGGGGCGTTCACTGAAGCTTTCTTT. Protein product: CASSSTGAFTEAFF.

This clonotype was recorded at least ten times. V gene TRBV2 combines with J gene TRBJ1-1; no clear D gene. Trimming pared 7 bases from V and 8 bases from J, leaving 8 bases between. This CDR3 has 10 residues. Germline V CDR1 and CDR2: SNHLY, FYNNEI. The CDR3 is CASMRLEAFF. The DNA for the CDR3 is TGTGCCAGCATGAGACTCGAAGCTTTCTTT.

This clonotype was seen more than once but under ten times. This chain connects TRBV5-1 to TRBJ2-3, with 7 bases that match TRBD1. Trimming cost V 3 bases and J 6 bases; bases outside gene matches: 10. The CDR3 sequence is 15 residues long. Germline V gives CDR1 SGHRS, CDR2 YFSETQ. Written as DNA, the CDR3 is TGCGCCAGCAGCTGGGACAGCCCTTCAGTGGATACGCAGTATTTT. This encodes CASSWDSPSVDTQYF.